The source of this T cell receptor beta chain is a study of human T cells and chemical hapten exposure. Extraction of total RNA was performed on unfractionated whole blood. The germline V gene has CDR1 SGDLS and CDR2 YYNGEE. This CDR3 contains 15 residues. Between the trimmed V and J ends, which lost 0 bases and 7 bases, there was a span of 15 bases. As regards this clonotype: This could be a read error, since a much larger clone is one nucleotide away.

In the original workflow: Ranging from about 20,000 to 700,000, TCR counts per sample had a median value of approximately 97,000. Each CDR3 protein gets one entry after TCRdb re-called the 5' RACE reads with MiXCR. In this record, the V and J calls reflect TCRdb's handling and not the investigators' own analysis. The profile covers about 140,000 distinct CDR3 sequences, with roughly 4% appearing a single time and approximately 1.3% taken by the ten largest. This chain uses TRBV9 with TRBJ2-3; possibly TRBD2 for D (6 bases). This clonotype was obtained from a female donor in good health. This CDR3 is CASSVAGTWGYTQYF. CDR3 sequence (DNA): TGTGCCAGCAGCGTAGCAGGGACTTGGGGTTATACGCAGTATTTT.